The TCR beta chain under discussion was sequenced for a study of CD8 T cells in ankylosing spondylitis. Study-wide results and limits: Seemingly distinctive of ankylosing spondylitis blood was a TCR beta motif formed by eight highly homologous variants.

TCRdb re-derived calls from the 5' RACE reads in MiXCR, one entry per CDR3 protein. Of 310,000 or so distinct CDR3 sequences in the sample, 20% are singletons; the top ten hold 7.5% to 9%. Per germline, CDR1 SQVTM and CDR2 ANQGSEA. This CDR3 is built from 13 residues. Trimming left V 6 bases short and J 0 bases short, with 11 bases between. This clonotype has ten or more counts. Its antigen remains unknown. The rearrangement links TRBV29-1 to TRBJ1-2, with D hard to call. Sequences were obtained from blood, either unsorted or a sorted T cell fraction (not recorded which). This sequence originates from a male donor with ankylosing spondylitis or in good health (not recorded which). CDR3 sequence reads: CSVTSRSNYGYTF. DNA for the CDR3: TGCAGCGTCACCTCTCGTTCTAACTATGGCTACACCTTC.